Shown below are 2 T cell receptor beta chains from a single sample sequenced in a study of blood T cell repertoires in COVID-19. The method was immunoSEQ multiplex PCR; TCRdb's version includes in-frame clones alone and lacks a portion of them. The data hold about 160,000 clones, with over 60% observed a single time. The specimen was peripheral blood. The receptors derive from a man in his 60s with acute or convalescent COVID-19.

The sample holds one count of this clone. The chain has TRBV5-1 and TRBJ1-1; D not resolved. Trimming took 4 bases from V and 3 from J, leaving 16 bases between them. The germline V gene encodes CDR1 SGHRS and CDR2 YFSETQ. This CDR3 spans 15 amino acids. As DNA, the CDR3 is TGCGCCAGCAGCGCGCGGCCCTCGGAAGACACTGAAGCTTTCTTT. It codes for CASSARPSEDTEAFF.

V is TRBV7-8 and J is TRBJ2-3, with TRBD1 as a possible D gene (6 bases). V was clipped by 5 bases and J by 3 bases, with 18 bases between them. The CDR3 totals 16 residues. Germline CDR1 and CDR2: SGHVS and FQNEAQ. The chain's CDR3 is CASSPLRAGETDTQYF. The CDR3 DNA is TGTGCCAGCAGCCCCCTCCGGGCAGGGGAGACAGATACGCAGTATTTT. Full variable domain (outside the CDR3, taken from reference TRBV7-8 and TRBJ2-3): GAGVSQSPRYKVAKRGQDVALRCDPISGHVSLFWYQQALGQGPEFLTYFQNEAQLDKSGLPSDRFFAERPEGSVSTLKIQRTQQEDSAVYLCASSPLRAGETDTQYFGPGTRLTVL.